Sequencing of this TCR beta chain was carried out in a study of identical twins. Looked up from germline, CDR1 is LNHNV and CDR2 is YYDKDF (reference sequence). The CDR3 contains 14 residues. Trimming removed 5 bases at V and 2 bases at J, with 11 bases between. Study-wide points: There were fewer insertions in abundant cord blood beta clonotypes, but memory repertoires showed no such pattern. Less excess twin sharing appeared in beta out-of-frame sequences. A cross-sectional statistical analysis, not follow-up of the same donors, supported the conclusions. There was an excess of low generation probability in the out-of-frame alpha sequences that twins shared.

TCRdb processed the 5' RACE reads anew with MiXCR; each CDR3 protein has one entry. Found here are some 710,000 distinct CDR3 sequences, around 6% of them singletons; the top ten hold around 1.9%. This clonotype was recorded many times. The antigen remains undetermined. The sequence was obtained from a man between 18 and 29 years old in good health. Sample: naive T cells sorted from blood. The chain is built from TRBV15 and TRBJ2-3; D unresolved. The CDR3 coding sequence is TGTGCCACCAGCTCCACCAGGTACACAGATACGCAGTATTTT. Its translation is CATSSTRYTDTQYF.